One and the same sample provided the 16 T cell receptor beta chains below, sequenced in a study of spatial heterogeneity in lung cancer. Study-wide results and limits: Counts of expanded alpha and beta TCRs within tumors tracked the tumor nonsynonymous mutation count.

Time point given: sample taken at primary tumor resection. These receptors lack a known antigen. MiXCR was run by TCRdb on the 5' RACE reads, yielding one entry per CDR3 protein. The table records about 5,200 distinct CDR3 sequences, 10% to 15% of them present only once. The sample consisted of lung tumor tissue, taken at surgery. These receptors originate from a male donor with early-stage non-small cell lung cancer.

The chain has TRBV18 and TRBJ1-4; 8 bases are shared with TRBD1. CDR3 size: 14 residues. Per germline, CDR1 KGHSH and CDR2 LQKENI. V lost 7 bases and J lost 8; bases outside the gene matches: 9. The CDR3 DNA is TGTGCCAGCTTCGCCGACAGGGGTGCGGAAAAACTGTTTTTT. It yields the protein CASFADRGAEKLFF.

This clonotype occurred many times. The V call is TRBV7-9, the J call TRBJ1-2; D call uncertain. Trimming removed 8 bases from V and 8 bases from J, with 30 bases in between. Germline V gene data show CDR1 as SEHNR and CDR2 as FQNEAQ (reference sequence). The CDR3 spans 17 residues. The CDR3 region has the DNA TGTGCCAGCCGGGAAAAAGTGGCGACCTCTAGCCACAGCGGCTACACCTTC. This encodes CASREKVATSSHSGYTF.

The gene calls are TRBV5-1 and TRBJ1-1; weak D call: TRBD1 (5 bases). There are 13 residues in the CDR3. Trimming left V 4 bases short and J 7 bases short, with 14 bases between. Germline-derived CDR1 and CDR2 are SGHRS and YFSETQ. The CDR3 protein is CASSHWGNGEAFF. The CDR3 DNA is TGCGCCAGCAGCCATTGGGGGAACGGTGAAGCTTTCTTT.

The chain combines TRBV7-2 with TRBJ1-6; a weak D match, TRBD1 (5 bases). Deletions cut 1 base from V and 3 bases from J, with 10 bases between. Germline CDR1 is SGHTA and CDR2 is FQGNSA. This CDR3 comprises 16 residues. The chain's CDR3 is CASSLVAGGYNSPLHF. CDR3 in DNA: TGTGCCAGCAGCTTAGTAGCCGGGGGCTATAATTCACCCCTCCACTTT.

This clonotype was picked up a small number of times. The chain couples TRBV5-5 to TRBJ1-1; D is uncertain. The CDR3 covers 15 residues. V was shortened by 4 bases and J by 1 base, with 14 bases between the two germline ends. Germline V lookup: CDR1 SGHKS, CDR2 YYEKEE (reference sequence). CDR3 amino acids: CASSREIGRNTEAFF. CDR3 nucleotides: TGTGCCAGCAGCCGGGAGATCGGACGGAACACTGAAGCTTTCTTT. Complete variable domain (other parts from reference TRBV5-5 and TRBJ1-1): DAGVTQSPTHLIKTRGQQVTLRCSPISGHKSVSWYQQVLGQGPQFIFQYYEKEERGRGNFPDRFSARQFPNYSSELNVNALLLGDSALYLCASSREIGRNTEAFFGQGTRLTVV.

The J gene is TRBJ2-1, the V gene TRBV2, with TRBD1 matching over 10 bases. CDR3 length: 13 residues. Unmatched junction bases numbered 8, after V lost 10 bases and J lost 8 bases. Germline lookup yields CDR1 SNHLY and CDR2 FYNNEI. This chain's CDR3 is CATSWDRGYEQFF. CDR3 DNA: TGTGCCACCAGCTGGGACAGGGGTTATGAGCAGTTCTTC.

A few counts support this clonotype. This chain links TRBV28 with TRBJ1-2; 8 bases align to TRBD1. The CDR3 totals 12 residues. The germline V gene encodes CDR1 MDHEN and CDR2 SYDVKM. V gave up 8 bases and J gave up 4 bases; unmatched junction bases: 3. CDR3 coding DNA: TGTGCCAGCGGAGACAGGGGCTATGGCTACACCTTC. Its translation is CASGDRGYGYTF.

The J gene is TRBJ2-2, the V gene TRBV28, with unresolved D. V was cut by 6 bases and J by 6 bases, with 11 bases left in between. CDR3 length equals 13 residues. The germline V gene has CDR1 MDHEN and CDR2 SYDVKM. The CDR3 protein is CASSLEYAGELFF. As DNA, the CDR3 is TGTGCCAGCAGCCTAGAGTACGCCGGGGAGCTGTTTTTT.

This clonotype came up a few times. The chain employs TRBV18 and TRBJ2-1, with TRBD2 identical over 8 bases. The length of the CDR3 is 16 residues. Losses at the gene ends were 3 bases for V and 8 bases for J; bases not matched to a gene: 12. Germline CDR1 is KGHSH and CDR2 is LQKENI. CDR3 bases: TGTGCCAGCTCACCCTCGTCGATCGGGGGGGCCTATGAGCAGTTCTTC. This codes for CASSPSSIGGAYEQFF.

Judged by abundance, this clonotype is medium-sized. The chain couples TRBV20-1 to TRBJ2-2, with D uncertain. V was shortened by 1 base and J by 5 bases, with 2 bases between the two germline ends. Per germline, CDR1 DFQATT and CDR2 SNEGSKA (reference sequence). The length of the CDR3 is 11 residues. The CDR3 DNA follows: TGCAGTGCTAGAGGAACCGGGGAGCTGTTTTTT. Encoded protein: CSARGTGELFF.

The V and J genes are TRBV29-1 and TRBJ2-1; D uncertain. The CDR3 runs 14 residues. Germline-derived CDR1 and CDR2 are SQVTM and ANQGSEA. V lost 4 bases, J lost 9 bases, and 19 bases lay in between. CDR3 region: CSVGKAHDGGEQFF. The CDR3, as DNA: TGCAGCGTTGGAAAAGCCCACGACGGTGGTGAGCAGTTCTTC.

This rearrangement joins TRBV6-6 to TRBJ2-3; D is ambiguous. Germline CDR1 is MNHNY and CDR2 is SVGAGI (reference sequence). The V gene lost 7 bases and the J gene lost 5 bases, with 7 bases spanning the gap. The CDR3 consists of 11 residues. CDR3 DNA: TGTGCCAGCAAGACGGGAGATACGCAGTATTTT. This codes for CASKTGDTQYF.

This clonotype was counted between two and nine times. The chain combines TRBV7-3 with TRBJ2-5; 10 bases line up with TRBD1. Germline CDR1 SGHTA, CDR2 FQGTGA. V was clipped by 2 bases and J by 4 bases; unmatched bases: 10. The CDR3 is 17 amino acids. In DNA form, the CDR3 reads TGTGCCAGCAGCTTAGGCTCCGGGACAGGGGTCCGAGAGACCCAGTACTTC. Amino acid sequence: CASSLGSGTGVRETQYF.

This clonotype was counted only a few times. The J gene is TRBJ2-3, the V gene TRBV24-1, with 12 bases matching TRBD1. Per germline, CDR1 KGHDR and CDR2 SFDVKD. V shed 7 bases and J 5 bases; nucleotides not matched to a gene: 12. The CDR3 runs to 17 residues. This chain's CDR3 is CATSSRRDRGHGDTQYF. The CDR3 region has the DNA TGTGCCACCAGCTCTAGGAGGGACAGGGGGCATGGAGATACGCAGTATTTT.

The V call is TRBV20-1, the J call TRBJ2-1, with D unclear. The germline CDR1 and CDR2 sequences are DFQATT and SNEGSKA (reference sequence). Trimming removed 3 bases at V and 6 bases at J, with 6 bases between. The CDR3 consists of 11 residues. In nucleotides, the CDR3 is TGCAGTGCTAGGTTTGGCAATGAGCAGTTCTTC. As protein: CSARFGNEQFF.

The rearrangement links TRBV6-6 to TRBJ2-6, with D perhaps given as TRBD1 or TRBD2 (6 bases each). Germline CDR1 and CDR2: MNHNY and SVGAGI (reference sequence). CDR3 length equals 14 residues. Trimming cost V 8 bases and J 2 bases, with 10 bases left between them. Written as DNA, the CDR3 is TGTGCCAGCGATAGGGGGGCTGGGGCCAACGTCCTGACTTTC. Amino acids: CASDRGAGANVLTF.